This TCR beta chain appears in the sequencing data of a study of blood T cell repertoires in COVID-19. Assignments of participants to cohorts depended upon their own reported clinical history. The assay was immunoSEQ multiplex PCR, and TCRdb's table has in-frame clones only and misses some. The profile covers approximately 280,000 clones, with approximately 86% appearing a single time and over 2% taken by the ten largest. Germline CDR1 SGHKS, CDR2 YYEKEE (reference sequence). The CDR3 has 14 residues. V trimming: 5 bases; J trimming: 7 bases; junction bases outside the gene matches: 6. The chain has TRBV5-5 and TRBJ2-1; TRBD2 matches at 10 bases. Sequenced: PBMCs or T cells enriched from blood (not recorded which). The receptor was derived from a woman younger than 30 who had recovered from COVID-19. The DNA for the CDR3 is TGTGCCAGCAGAGAACGAGCGGGAGGGAATGAGCAGTTCTTC. The encoded protein is CASRERAGGNEQFF.